Listed below are T cell receptor beta chains from one sample, sequenced in a study of PD-1 blockade in classical Hodgkin lymphoma. Some clones are missing from TCRdb's copy, which holds only in-frame ones; the method was immunoSEQ multiplex PCR. The sample has tens of thousands of clones, about 80% seen once. The input for sequencing was peripheral blood mononuclear cells (PBMCs), taken before the fourth cycle of nivolumab. Receptors originate from a human donor with classical Hodgkin lymphoma. CDR3s include the opening cysteine and the closing phenylalanine or tryptophan. D genes are given only for firm matches. Rows give clone size only sometimes, using once, few, many, or a class for an expanded clone.

V gene: TRBV28; D gene: TRBD1; clone size: .; J gene: TRBJ2-7; CDR3 protein: CASSLEGQDPYEQYF; CDR3 DNA: TGTGCCAGCAGTTTAGAGGGACAGGATCCCTACGAGCAGTACTTC
V gene: TRBV9; D gene: .; clone size: .; J gene: TRBJ2-5; CDR3 protein: CASSALGGPETQYF; CDR3 DNA: TGTGCCAGCAGCGCCTTGGGGGGTCCAGAGACCCAGTACTTC
V gene: TRBV2; D gene: .; clone size: .; J gene: TRBJ1-4; CDR3 protein: CASSTQTLATNEKLFF; CDR3 DNA: TGTGCCAGCAGCACCCAGACCCTTGCAACTAATGAAAAACTGTTTTTT
V gene: TRBV7-2; D gene: TRBD2; clone size: once; J gene: TRBJ2-4; CDR3 protein: CASSLRGTSGVVIQYF; CDR3 DNA: TGTGCCAGCAGCTTACGCGGGACTAGCGGGGTGGTCATTCAGTACTTC
V gene: TRBV7-9; D gene: .; clone size: .; J gene: TRBJ2-7; CDR3 protein: CASMGRSLYEQYF; CDR3 DNA: TGTGCCAGTATGGGCAGGTCCCTTTACGAGCAGTACTTC
V gene: TRBV4-1; D gene: .; clone size: .; J gene: TRBJ1-1; CDR3 protein: CASSQGGPRDTEAFF; CDR3 DNA: TGCGCCAGCAGCCAAGGGGGACCGCGGGACACTGAAGCTTTCTTT
V gene: TRBV6-1; D gene: .; clone size: .; J gene: TRBJ1-4; CDR3 protein: CASSEENRVREKLFF; CDR3 DNA: TGTGCCAGCAGTGAAGAGAACAGGGTGAGGGAAAAACTGTTTTTT